Detailed here is one T cell receptor beta chain. Its specificity is unknown. The data stem from a study of cytomegalovirus exposure and HLA in healthy donors. Whole-study results and caveats: As was reported, the classifier diagnosed cytomegalovirus status with high specificity and sensitivity.

TCRdb keeps only in-frame clones here, not all; method: immunoSEQ multiplex PCR. Here the sample spans about 160,000 clones, 80% to 90% being singletons. V lost 2 bases, J lost 6 bases, and 11 bases stayed unmatched. Germline values: CDR1 SGHAT, CDR2 FQNNGV. This CDR3 region has 17 residues. Sample: PBMCs. The chain joins TRBV11-2 to TRBJ2-1; 9 nucleotides match TRBD1. The origin of this receptor is a woman between 18 and 29 years old in good health and CMV-seronegative. The CDR3 coding sequence is TGTGCCAGCAGCTTAATCCGCGGGACAGGGAATTTCAATGAGCAGTTCTTC. Its translation is CASSLIRGTGNFNEQFF.